Sequencing of this TCR beta chain was carried out in a study of beta chain features in type 1 diabetes. Overall study results and limits: TCRB CDR3 length was moderately but significantly reduced in all four CD4+ subsets of Type 1 diabetes patients. Amplification by PCR could prefer shorter templates, with the same effect in patients and controls.

This clone was detected only a few times. Its antigen is not known. Other nucleotide sequences in the sample specify the same CDR3. Investigators reverse transcribed all isolated RNA, so they sequenced expressed TCRB transcripts. Assay used: immunoSEQ multiplex PCR; TCRdb lists only in-frame clones, some missing. The sample carries around 240,000 clones, 16% recorded once. Between the trimmed V and J ends, which lost 5 bases and 5 bases, there was a span of 6 bases. The germline V gene has CDR1 SGHTA and CDR2 FQGNSA. This CDR3 contains 11 residues. The TCR was taken from a man aged 25 to 40 with type 1 diabetes. Sequencing was carried out using naive CD4+ T cells from blood. The chain uses TRBV7-2 and TRBJ2-5; the D is unclear. The DNA for the CDR3 is TGTGCCAGCAGCCCTGGGGAGACCCAGTACTTC. Protein sequence: CASSPGETQYF.